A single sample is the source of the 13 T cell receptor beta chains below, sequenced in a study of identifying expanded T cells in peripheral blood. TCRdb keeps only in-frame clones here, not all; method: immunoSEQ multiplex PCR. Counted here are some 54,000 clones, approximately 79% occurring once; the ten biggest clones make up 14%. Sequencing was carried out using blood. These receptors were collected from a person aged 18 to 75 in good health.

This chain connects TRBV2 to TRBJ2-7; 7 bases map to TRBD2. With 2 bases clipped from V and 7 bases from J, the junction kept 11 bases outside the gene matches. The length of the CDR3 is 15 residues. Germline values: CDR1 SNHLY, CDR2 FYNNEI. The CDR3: CASSEFGGGPREQYF. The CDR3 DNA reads TGTGCCAGCAGTGAATTTGGGGGAGGGCCTCGGGAGCAGTACTTC.

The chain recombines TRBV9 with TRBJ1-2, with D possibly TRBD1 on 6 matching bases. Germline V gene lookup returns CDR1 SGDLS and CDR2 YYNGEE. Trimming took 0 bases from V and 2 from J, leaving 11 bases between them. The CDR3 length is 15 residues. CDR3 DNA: TGTGCCAGCAGCGTAGAGCCAGGGGTAAACTATGGCTACACCTTC. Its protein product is CASSVEPGVNYGYTF.

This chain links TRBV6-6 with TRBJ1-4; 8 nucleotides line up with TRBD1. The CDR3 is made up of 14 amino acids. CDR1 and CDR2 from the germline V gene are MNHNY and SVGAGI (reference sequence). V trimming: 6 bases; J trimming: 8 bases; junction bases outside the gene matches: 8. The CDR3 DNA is TGTGCCAGCAGCCAATACAGGGGGTACGAAAAACTGTTTTTT. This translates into CASSQYRGYEKLFF.

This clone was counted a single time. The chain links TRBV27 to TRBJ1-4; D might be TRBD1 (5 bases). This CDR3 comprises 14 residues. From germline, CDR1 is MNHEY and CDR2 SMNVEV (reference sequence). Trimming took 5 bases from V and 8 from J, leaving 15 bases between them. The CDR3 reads CASSPRRRGEKLFF. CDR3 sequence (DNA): TGTGCCAGCAGTCCCCGCCGGCGGGGGGAAAAACTGTTTTTT.

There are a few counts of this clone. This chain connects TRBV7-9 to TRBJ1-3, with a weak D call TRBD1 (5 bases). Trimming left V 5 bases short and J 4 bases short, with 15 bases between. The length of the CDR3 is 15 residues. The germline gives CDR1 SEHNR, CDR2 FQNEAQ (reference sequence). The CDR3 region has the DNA TGTGCCAGCAGCGGGACGGGATCTGCAGGAAACACCATATATTTT. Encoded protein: CASSGTGSAGNTIYF.

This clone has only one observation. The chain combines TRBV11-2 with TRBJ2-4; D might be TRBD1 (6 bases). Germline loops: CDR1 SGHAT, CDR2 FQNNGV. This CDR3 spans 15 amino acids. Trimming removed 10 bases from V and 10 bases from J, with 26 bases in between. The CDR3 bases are TGTGCCACCAAACCCAGGGGCGCGAGGGGAGTTATTCAGTACTTC. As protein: CATKPRGARGVIQYF.

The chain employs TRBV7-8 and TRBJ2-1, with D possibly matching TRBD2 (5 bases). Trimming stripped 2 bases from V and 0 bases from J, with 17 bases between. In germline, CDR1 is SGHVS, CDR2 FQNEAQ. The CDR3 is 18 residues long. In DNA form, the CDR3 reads TGTGCCAGCAGCTTACTTGAGCCCCGGGGTAGCTCCTACAATGAGCAGTTCTTC. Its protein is CASSLLEPRGSSYNEQFF.

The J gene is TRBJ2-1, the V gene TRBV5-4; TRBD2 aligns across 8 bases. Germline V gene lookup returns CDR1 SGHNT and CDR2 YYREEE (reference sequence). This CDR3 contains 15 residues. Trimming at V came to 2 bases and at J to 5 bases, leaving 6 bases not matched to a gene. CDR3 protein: CASSLRLAINNEQFF. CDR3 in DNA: TGTGCCAGCAGCTTACGACTAGCGATTAACAATGAGCAGTTCTTC. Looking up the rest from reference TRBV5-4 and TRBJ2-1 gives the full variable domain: ETGVTQSPTHLIKTRGQQVTLRCSSQSGHNTVSWYQQALGQGPQFIFQYYREEENGRGNFPPRFSGLQFPNYSSELNVNALELDDSALYLCASSLRLAINNEQFFGPGTRLTVL.

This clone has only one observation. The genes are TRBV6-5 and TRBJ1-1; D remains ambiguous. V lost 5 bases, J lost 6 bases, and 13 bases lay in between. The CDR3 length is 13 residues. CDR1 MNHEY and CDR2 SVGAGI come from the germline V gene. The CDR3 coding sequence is TGTGCCAGCAGTCTGACTGCCGTGGCTGAAGCTTTCTTT. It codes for CASSLTAVAEAFF.

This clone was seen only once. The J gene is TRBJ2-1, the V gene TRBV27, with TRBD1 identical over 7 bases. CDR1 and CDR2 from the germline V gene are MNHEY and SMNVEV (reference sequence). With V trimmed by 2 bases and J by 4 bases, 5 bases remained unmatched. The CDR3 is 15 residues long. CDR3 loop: CASSLGDRRYNEQFF. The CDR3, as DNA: TGTGCCAGCAGTTTAGGGGACAGACGATACAATGAGCAGTTCTTC.

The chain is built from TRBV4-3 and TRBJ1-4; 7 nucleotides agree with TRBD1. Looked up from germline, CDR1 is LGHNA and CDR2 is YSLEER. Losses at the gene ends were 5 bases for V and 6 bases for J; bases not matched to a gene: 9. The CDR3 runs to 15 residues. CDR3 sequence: CASSELRGLYEKLFF. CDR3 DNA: TGCGCCAGCAGCGAACTGAGGGGGCTTTATGAAAAACTGTTTTTT.

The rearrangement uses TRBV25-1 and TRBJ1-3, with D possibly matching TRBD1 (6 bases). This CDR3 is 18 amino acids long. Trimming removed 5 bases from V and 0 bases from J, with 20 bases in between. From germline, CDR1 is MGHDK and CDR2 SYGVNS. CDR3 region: CASSPRGGTPFSGNTIYF. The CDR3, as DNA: TGTGCCAGCAGTCCCCGCGGGGGCACACCTTTCTCTGGAAACACCATATATTTT.

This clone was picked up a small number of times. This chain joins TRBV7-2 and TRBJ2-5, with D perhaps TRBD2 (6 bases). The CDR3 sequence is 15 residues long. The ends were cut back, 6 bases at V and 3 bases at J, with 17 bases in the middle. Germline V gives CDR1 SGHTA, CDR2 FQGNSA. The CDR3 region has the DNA TGTGCCAGCAGGTCCTCCGGCGGGGATAAAGAGACCCAGTACTTC. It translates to CASRSSGGDKETQYF.